This T cell receptor (beta chain) was found in a study of CD8 T cells in Susac syndrome. TCR beta was sequenced from blood CD8+ and CD4+ T cells. CDR1 and CDR2 from the germline V gene are SGHVS and FQNEAQ. J gave up 5 bases and V 0 bases, and 6 bases lay outside the gene matches. The CDR3 contains 15 residues. With random hexamers, 0.5 to 1 ug RNA was reverse transcribed. TCRdb ran MiXCR on the immunoSEQ multiplex PCR reads and lists one entry per CDR3 protein. The data contain approximately 25,000 distinct CDR3 sequences, just under 95% of them seen just once; the ten biggest clones take up 0.55% to 0.8%.

Input material: CD8+ T cells from PBMCs. The chain links TRBV7-8 to TRBJ2-7, with 8 bases identical to TRBD1. The clonotype comes from a human donor with Susac syndrome. The CDR3 spells CASSLAMGQVNEQYF. The CDR3 DNA reads as TGTGCCAGCAGCTTAGCAATGGGACAGGTAAACGAGCAGTACTTC.